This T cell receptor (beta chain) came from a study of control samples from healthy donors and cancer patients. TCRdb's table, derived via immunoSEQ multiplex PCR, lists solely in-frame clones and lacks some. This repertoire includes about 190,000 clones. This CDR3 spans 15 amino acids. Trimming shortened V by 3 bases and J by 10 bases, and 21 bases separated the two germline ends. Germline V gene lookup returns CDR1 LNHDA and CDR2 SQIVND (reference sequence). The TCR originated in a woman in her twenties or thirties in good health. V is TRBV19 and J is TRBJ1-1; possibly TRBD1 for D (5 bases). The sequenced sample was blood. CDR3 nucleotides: TGTGCCAGTAGTATTTTAAGCCGGGGCACCTTCGGAGCTTTCTTT. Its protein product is CASSILSRGTFGAFF.